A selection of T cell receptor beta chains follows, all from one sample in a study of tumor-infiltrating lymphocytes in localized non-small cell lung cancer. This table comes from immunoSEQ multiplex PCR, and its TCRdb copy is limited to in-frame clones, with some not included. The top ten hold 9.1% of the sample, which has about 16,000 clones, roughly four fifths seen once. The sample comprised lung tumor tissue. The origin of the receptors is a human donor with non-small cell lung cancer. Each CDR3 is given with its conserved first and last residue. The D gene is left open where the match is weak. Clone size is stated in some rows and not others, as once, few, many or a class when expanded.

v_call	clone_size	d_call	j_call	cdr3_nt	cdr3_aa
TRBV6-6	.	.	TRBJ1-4	TGTGCCAGCAGAACGCGGGCAACTAATGAAAAACTGTTTTTT	CASRTRATNEKLFF
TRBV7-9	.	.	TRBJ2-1	TGTGCCAGCAGCCCCGGAGGGACAGAACAGTTCTTC	CASSPGGTEQFF
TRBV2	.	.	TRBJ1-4	TGTGCCAGCAGCCCCGTTACAACTAATGAAAAACTGTTTTTT	CASSPVTTNEKLFF
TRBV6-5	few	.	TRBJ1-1	TGTGCCAGCAGTTACTCACGGGGGGCGAGGAACACTGAAGCTTTCTTT	CASSYSRGARNTEAFF
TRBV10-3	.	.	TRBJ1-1	TGTGCCATCAGTGGCAGGGAGAACACTGAAGCTTTCTTT	CAISGRENTEAFF
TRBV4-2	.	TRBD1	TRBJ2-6	TGTGCCAGCAGCCAAGTGGAAAACAGGGGCGGTGCTGGGGCCAACGTCCTGACTTTC	CASSQVENRGGAGANVLTF
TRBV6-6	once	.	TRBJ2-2	TGTGCCAGCAGCCTTACCGGGGAGCTGTTTTTT	CASSLTGELFF
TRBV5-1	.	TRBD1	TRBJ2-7	TGCGCCAGCAGCGTGACAGGGGGCGAGTACGAGCAGTACTTC	CASSVTGGEYEQYF
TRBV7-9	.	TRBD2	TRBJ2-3	TGTGCCAGCAGCTCCGGGACTAGCGGGGGTACGCAGTATTTT	CASSSGTSGGTQYF
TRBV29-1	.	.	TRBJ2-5	TGCAGCGTTTCCCCGATGGGTAGCCAAGAGACCCAGTACTTC	CSVSPMGSQETQYF
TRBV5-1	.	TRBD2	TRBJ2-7	TGCGCCAGCAGCTTGTACGGACTAGCGGGATACGAGCAGTACTTC	CASSLYGLAGYEQYF
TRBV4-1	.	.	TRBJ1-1	TGCGCCAGCAGCCAACCCCCTGAAGCTTTCTTT	CASSQPPEAFF
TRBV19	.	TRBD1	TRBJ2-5	TGTGCCAGTAGTCGCCACAGGGGGCGCCGGGAGACCCAGTACTTC	CASSRHRGRRETQYF
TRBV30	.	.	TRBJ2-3	TGTGCCTGGAGTGCACGACGGGGACCCACAGATACGCAGTATTTT	CAWSARRGPTDTQYF
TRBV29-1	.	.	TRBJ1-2	TGCAGCGTTCAAACAGGATCCTATGGCTACACCTTC	CSVQTGSYGYTF
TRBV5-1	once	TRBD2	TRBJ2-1	TGCGCCAGCACCCCAGCGGGGGCGGTTGGCAATGAGCAGTTCTTC	CASTPAGAVGNEQFF
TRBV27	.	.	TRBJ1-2	TGTGCCAGCAGTTTATGGGGCTCGGGGGCTCAATCGGGTGGCTACACCTTC	CASSLWGSGAQSGGYTF
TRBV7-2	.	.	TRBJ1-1	TGTGCCAGCAGCTTATCGCCCGGGACGGCGAACACTGAAGCTTTCTTT	CASSLSPGTANTEAFF
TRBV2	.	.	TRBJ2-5	TGTGCCAGCAGTGAGAGACGGAAAGAGACCCAGTACTTC	CASSERRKETQYF
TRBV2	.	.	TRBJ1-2	TGTGCCAGCAGAGCCGGGACGGACTATGGCTACACCTTC	CASRAGTDYGYTF
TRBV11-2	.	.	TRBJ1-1	TGTGCCAGCAGCTACAGGGTACGAGACACTGAAGCTTTCTTT	CASSYRVRDTEAFF
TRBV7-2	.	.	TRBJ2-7	TGTGCCAGCAGCCCGCGAGGACAGATCTACGAGCAGTACTTC	CASSPRGQIYEQYF
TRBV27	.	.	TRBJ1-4	TGTGCCAGCAGTTTCCAGGGCGCGGAGGAAAAACTGTTTTTT	CASSFQGAEEKLFF
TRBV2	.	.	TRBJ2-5	TGTGCCAGCACGTTCGGGTCGGACAGCCTGACCCAGTACTTC	CASTFGSDSLTQYF
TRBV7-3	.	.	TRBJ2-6	TGTGCCAGCAGTTCTCCCTCGGGTGGGGCCAACGTCCTGACTTTC	CASSSPSGGANVLTF
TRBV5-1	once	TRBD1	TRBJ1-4	TGCGCCAGCAGCTGGGGACAGGGAAAGGAAAAACTGTTTTTT	CASSWGQGKEKLFF
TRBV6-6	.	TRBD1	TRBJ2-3	TGTGCCAGCAGTTACGATGTCGCAGGGGGCAATACGCAGTATTTT	CASSYDVAGGNTQYF
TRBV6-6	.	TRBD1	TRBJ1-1	TGTGCCAGCAGTTACTCGACAGGGGAAGCTTTCTTT	CASSYSTGEAFF
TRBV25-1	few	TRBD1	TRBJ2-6	TGTGCCAGCAGTGTACCGGGACAGGGCGCGTCTGGGGCCAACGTCCTGACTTTC	CASSVPGQGASGANVLTF
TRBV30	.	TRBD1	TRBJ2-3	TGTGCCTGGAGTTCCGGACAGGACCACAGCACAGATACGCAGTATTTT	CAWSSGQDHSTDTQYF
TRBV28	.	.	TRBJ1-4	TGTGCCAGCAGTCCCGATCGTCGGGGGGCTGGTGAAAAACTGTTTTTT	CASSPDRRGAGEKLFF
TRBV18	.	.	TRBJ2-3	TGTGCCAGCTCACCACGGGGGAGCGGCTCTAGCACAGATACGCAGTATTTT	CASSPRGSGSSTDTQYF
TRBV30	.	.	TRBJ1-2	TGTGCCTGGAGTACCTTGGCAGGAGGACTCTATGGCTACACCTTC	CAWSTLAGGLYGYTF
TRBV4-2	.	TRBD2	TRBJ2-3	TGTGCCAGCAGCCAAGATCCCCTAGCGGGGGGGTCCACAGATACGCAGTATTTT	CASSQDPLAGGSTDTQYF
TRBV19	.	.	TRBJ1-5	TGTGCCAGTAGTATGACAGGTTCGGCTCAGCCCCAGCATTTT	CASSMTGSAQPQHF
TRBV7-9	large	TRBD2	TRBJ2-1	TGTGCCAGCAGCGCCAGGCTGGGGGGACTAGCCTACAATGAGCAGTTCTTC	CASSARLGGLAYNEQFF
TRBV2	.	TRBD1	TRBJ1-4	TGTGCCAGCAGGGACAGGGTGGGGAGTGAAAAACTGTTTTTT	CASRDRVGSEKLFF
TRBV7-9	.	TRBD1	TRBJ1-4	TGTGCCAGCAGGTCCAACAGGGGCACCACCCCCCAGAATGAAAAACTGTTTTTT	CASRSNRGTTPQNEKLFF
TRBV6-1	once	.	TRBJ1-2	TGTGCCAGCAGTGAGGACACTAACTATGGCTACACCTTC	CASSEDTNYGYTF
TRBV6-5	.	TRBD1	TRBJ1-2	TGTGCCACCGGGACAGGGAGGATTGGCTACACCTTC	CATGTGRIGYTF
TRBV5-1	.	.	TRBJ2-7	TGCGCCAGCAGCTTGGCCGGGTCAGGGGGGTACGAGCAGTACTTC	CASSLAGSGGYEQYF